This T cell receptor (beta chain) comes out of a study of shared clonotypes between healthy human individuals. A word on this clone: As yet, its antigen is unknown.

Broader study findings: Incompleteness in sorted-subset sequencing, despite large depth, was shown by rarefaction.

CDR3 size: 14 residues. V lost 0 bases and J lost 2, with 8 bases in between. The germline gives CDR1 SGHTA, CDR2 FQGNSA. Using immunoSEQ multiplex PCR, the repertoire was profiled, and TCRdb retains in-frame clones only, with some absent. The sample consists of 2 million to 2.5 million clones, approximately 93% of them appearing once. This receptor was identified in a man younger than 30 in good health. Some clones in this sample may be carry-over from other donors' samples. The V and J genes are TRBV7-2 and TRBJ2-7; D is possibly TRBD2 (5 bases). Source material: naive CD4+ T cells from PBMCs. Subset noted: CD45RA+ positively selected. This chain's CDR3 is CASSLAAGAYEQYF. The CDR3 coding sequence is TGTGCCAGCAGCTTAGCAGCCGGGGCCTACGAGCAGTACTTC. The entire variable domain, with the rest obtained from reference TRBV7-2 and TRBJ2-7, is as follows: GAGVSQSPSNKVTEKGKDVELRCDPISGHTALYWYRQSLGQGLEFLIYFQGNSAPDKSGLPSDRFSAERTGGSVSTLTIQRTQQEDSAVYLCASSLAAGAYEQYFGPGTRLTVT.